The 29 T cell receptor beta chains below were found in one sample sequenced in a study of blood T cell repertoires in COVID-19. The protocol was immunoSEQ multiplex PCR, while the TCRdb copy is restricted to in-frame clones and leaves out a portion. The repertoire holds roughly 48,000 clones, with 65% to 85% as singletons. The sample was peripheral blood. These receptors all come from a human donor in a cohort sampled during active COVID-19.

The chain joins TRBV30 to TRBJ1-5; D remains ambiguous. The V gene lost 1 base and the J gene lost 6 bases, with 10 bases spanning the gap. This CDR3 has 13 amino acids. The germline gives CDR1 GTSNPN, CDR2 SVGIG (reference sequence). The CDR3 reads CAWSGAESQPQHF. The CDR3 bases are TGTGCCTGGAGTGGGGCAGAGAGTCAGCCCCAGCATTTT.

The rearrangement joins TRBV10-3 to TRBJ2-3; 8 bases agree with TRBD1. This CDR3 region has 13 residues. V shed 10 bases, J shed 6 bases, and the junction held 9 bases outside the gene matches. Germline-derived CDR1 and CDR2 are ENHRY and SYGVKD. This chain's CDR3 is CASTTGVMDTQYF. CDR3 DNA sequence: TGTGCCAGTACGACAGGGGTAATGGATACGCAGTATTTT.

The chain couples TRBV5-1 to TRBJ2-3; 8 bases agree with TRBD1. Germline V CDR1 and CDR2: SGHRS, YFSETQ. This CDR3 comprises 16 residues. V was clipped by 4 bases and J by 2 bases; unmatched bases: 9. The CDR3 loop is CASSRGTGQFTDTQYF. For the CDR3, the DNA is TGCGCCAGCAGCAGAGGGACAGGTCAATTCACAGATACGCAGTATTTT.

In DNA, the CDR3 is TGTGCCAGCAGCTTACTAGCGGGGGGGCCATATGAGCAGTTCTTC. As protein: CASSLLAGGPYEQFF. This chain uses TRBV11-2 with TRBJ2-1; the match to TRBD2 covers 12 bases. The V and J ends lost 2 bases and 8 bases, in that order; junction bases with no gene match: 4. CDR1 and CDR2 from the germline V gene are SGHAT and FQNNGV. The CDR3 is 15 residues long.

This chain uses TRBV5-5 with TRBJ2-7; D uncertain. Trimming cost V 2 bases and J 2 bases, with 8 bases left between them. Germline-derived CDR1 and CDR2 are SGHKS and YYEKEE (reference sequence). The CDR3 spans 13 residues. In nucleotides, the CDR3 is TGTGCCAGCAGCTTCCCAGTCACCTACGAGCAGTACTTC. It encodes CASSFPVTYEQYF.

The table lists this clone with a count of one. This chain uses TRBV7-2 with TRBJ2-7; 10 bases are shared with TRBD1. V gave up 4 bases and J gave up 4 bases; unmatched junction bases: 7. This CDR3 region has 15 residues. Germline V gives CDR1 SGHTA, CDR2 FQGNSA. The CDR3 loop reads CASSSAGTGVYEQYF. CDR3 nucleotides: TGTGCCAGCAGCTCGGCCGGGACAGGGGTTTACGAGCAGTACTTC.

The gene calls are TRBV11-2 and TRBJ2-7; the match to TRBD1 covers 7 bases. The length of the CDR3 is 17 residues. V trimming: 1 base; J trimming: 0 bases; junction bases outside the gene matches: 9. Germline V lookup: CDR1 SGHAT, CDR2 FQNNGV. In DNA, the CDR3 is TGTGCCAGCAGCTTAGTAAAGGGAGACAGGGCCTCCTACGAGCAGTACTTC. The encoded protein is CASSLVKGDRASYEQYF.

This chain links TRBV5-4 with TRBJ1-2, with D possibly TRBD1 on 5 matching bases. CDR3 length: 13 residues. Trimming stripped 1 base from V and 4 bases from J, with 8 bases between. In germline, CDR1 is SGHNT, CDR2 YYREEE (reference sequence). CDR3 coding DNA: TGTGCCAGCAGCTTGAGCGGGGGCTATGGCTACACCTTC. It codes for CASSLSGGYGYTF.

Written as DNA, the CDR3 is TGCGCCAGCAGCTTGTTCAGGGCTAATGAGCAGTTCTTC. It translates to CASSLFRANEQFF. The chain employs TRBV5-1 and TRBJ2-1; maybe TRBD1 (5 bases). CDR3 size: 13 residues. Germline V gene lookup returns CDR1 SGHRS and CDR2 YFSETQ. Trimming took 1 base from V and 7 from J, leaving 9 bases between them. Supplemented by reference TRBV5-1 and TRBJ2-1, the full variable domain reads KAGVTQTPRYLIKTRGQQVTLSCSPISGHRSVSWYQQTPGQGLQFLFEYFSETQRNKGNFPGRFSGRQFSNSRSEMNVSTLELGDSALYLCASSLFRANEQFFGPGTRLTVL.

This sequence joins TRBV5-5 and TRBJ1-2, with a possible D match to TRBD1 (6 bases). This CDR3 contains 16 residues. CDR1 and CDR2 (germline): SGHKS, YYEKEE (reference sequence). Deletions cut 1 base from V and 4 bases from J, with 17 bases between. The CDR3 region has the DNA TGTGCCAGCAGCTTGTCGTGGGGGGGCGCCCTCTATGGCTACACCTTC. As protein: CASSLSWGGALYGYTF.

This CDR3 is CASSFRDRNEKLFF. CDR3 DNA sequence: TGTGCCAGCAGTTTCAGGGACAGGAATGAAAAACTGTTTTTT. This rearrangement joins TRBV27 to TRBJ1-4; 8 nucleotides align to TRBD1. The CDR3 covers 14 residues. Germline V gene lookup returns CDR1 MNHEY and CDR2 SMNVEV (reference sequence). The V segment lost 3 bases and the J segment 5 bases; nucleotides outside the gene matches: 2.

This rearrangement joins TRBV29-1 to TRBJ1-6, with D hard to call. The CDR3 has 13 residues. V lost 6 bases to trimming and J lost 5 bases, with 11 bases between them. CDR1 and CDR2 from the germline V gene are SQVTM and ANQGSEA. The CDR3 bases are TGCAGCGTCCGCGAAGCCCATAATTCACCCCTCCACTTT. Translated: CSVREAHNSPLHF.

The V gene is TRBV30, the J gene TRBJ1-5; no clear D gene. This CDR3 has 13 residues. Germline lookup yields CDR1 GTSNPN and CDR2 SVGIG (reference sequence). V lost 1 base, J lost 4 bases, and 8 bases lay in between. CDR3 sequence: CAWSGSENQPQHF. The CDR3 nucleotides are TGTGCCTGGAGTGGTTCGGAGAATCAGCCCCAGCATTTT. The full variable domain, its missing parts supplied by reference TRBV30 and TRBJ1-5, is SQTIHQWPATLVQPVGSPLSLECTVEGTSNPNLYWYRQAAGRGLQLLFYSVGIGQISSEVPQNLSASRPQDRQFILSSKKLLLSDSGFYLCAWSGSENQPQHFGDGTRLSIL.

This rearrangement joins TRBV7-9 to TRBJ1-3; D may be TRBD1 (5 bases). This CDR3 has 14 amino acids. Trimming pared 1 base from V and 2 bases from J, leaving 6 bases between. The V gene's germline CDR1 is SEHNR and CDR2 FQNEAQ (reference sequence). CDR3 in amino acids: CASSLEGTGNTIYF. Written as DNA, the CDR3 is TGTGCCAGCAGCTTAGAGGGGACTGGAAACACCATATATTTT.

In DNA form, the CDR3 reads TGTGCCAGCAGCCAAGCGGGGGGCTTCATGAACACTGAAGCTTTCTTT. Encoded protein: CASSQAGGFMNTEAFF. This chain links TRBV7-9 with TRBJ1-1; a possible D gene is TRBD1 (6 bases). From germline, CDR1 is SEHNR and CDR2 FQNEAQ (reference sequence). V lost 5 bases and J 0 bases, leaving 16 bases between the germline ends. The CDR3 length is 16 residues.

The chain has TRBV29-1 and TRBJ1-1; D gene ambiguous. V shed 4 bases and J shed 7 bases, with 22 bases lying between them. CDR1 is SQVTM and CDR2 is ANQGSEA in the germline V gene. The CDR3 has 15 amino acids. DNA of the CDR3: TGCAGCGTTGGCGGGGTAGGGCGGAACAGCATTGAAGCTTTCTTT. The encoded protein is CSVGGVGRNSIEAFF.

This clone was counted once. V usage is TRBV3-1 (or the pseudogene TRBV3-2) and J usage is TRBJ2-2, with D hard to call. The CDR3 spans 11 residues. The V end was cut by 6 bases, the J end by 4 bases, with 3 bases between. CDR1 and CDR2 (germline): LGHDT, YNNKEL (reference sequence). CDR3 loop: CASRLTGELFF. The CDR3 coding sequence is TGTGCCAGCAGACTCACCGGGGAGCTGTTTTTT.

The V gene is TRBV7-8, the J gene TRBJ1-2; D possibly corresponds to TRBD1 (5 bases). Germline V gene sequence: CDR1 SGHVS, CDR2 FQNEAQ. The CDR3 length is 15 residues. V was shortened by 0 bases and J by 5 bases, with 13 bases between the two germline ends. The CDR3 DNA reads TGTGCCAGCAGCTTAGCGCTTAGGGGTGGTTATGGCTACACCTTC. Its protein is CASSLALRGGYGYTF. Full variable domain (rest looked up from reference TRBV7-8 and TRBJ1-2): GAGVSQSPRYKVAKRGQDVALRCDPISGHVSLFWYQQALGQGPEFLTYFQNEAQLDKSGLPSDRFFAERPEGSVSTLKIQRTQQEDSAVYLCASSLALRGGYGYTFGSGTRLTVV.

J is TRBJ2-7 and V is TRBV5-8, with D possibly matching TRBD1 (6 bases). There are 13 residues in the CDR3. V was trimmed by 4 bases and J by 4 bases, leaving 12 bases between them. Germline CDR1 reads SGHTS; CDR2 reads YDEGEE. The CDR3 DNA follows: TGTGCCAGCAGCCCTACGCAGGGGTACGAGCAGTACTTC. Protein sequence: CASSPTQGYEQYF.

The chain carries TRBV30 and TRBJ1-5; D is ambiguous. The CDR3 is made up of 13 amino acids. The germline gives CDR1 GTSNPN, CDR2 SVGIG (reference sequence). V was pared by 2 bases and J by 7 bases, with 12 bases between. CDR3 sequence reads: CAWSRGTSQPQHF. CDR3 nucleotide sequence: TGTGCCTGGAGTAGAGGTACGTCCCAGCCCCAGCATTTT.

The rearrangement links TRBV18 to TRBJ1-1; 7 bases line up with TRBD1. Germline CDR1 KGHSH, CDR2 LQKENI. The CDR3 runs 15 residues. The V gene end was trimmed by 3 bases and the J gene end by 2 bases; junction bases not matched to a gene: 6. CDR3 amino acids: CASSPRTGGNTEAFF. CDR3 DNA: TGTGCCAGCTCACCGCGGACAGGAGGAAACACTGAAGCTTTCTTT. Combining the CDR3 with reference TRBV18 and TRBJ1-1 gives the whole variable domain NAGVMQNPRHLVRRRGQEARLRCSPMKGHSHVYWYRQLPEEGLKFMVYLQKENIIDESGMPKERFSAEFPKEGPSILRIQQVVRGDSAAYFCASSPRTGGNTEAFFGQGTRLTVV.

The gene calls are TRBV19 and TRBJ2-3; a weak D match, TRBD2 (6 bases). Trimming shortened V by 7 bases and J by 6 bases, and 17 bases separated the two germline ends. CDR3 length: 14 amino acids. Germline lookup yields CDR1 LNHDA and CDR2 SQIVND (reference sequence). The DNA for the CDR3 is TGTGCCAGTAATCCCGCGGGGAGGCTGGATACGCAGTATTTT. Protein: CASNPAGRLDTQYF. Combining the CDR3 with reference TRBV19 and TRBJ2-3 gives the whole variable domain DGGITQSPKYLFRKEGQNVTLSCEQNLNHDAMYWYRQDPGQGLRLIYYSQIVNDFQKGDIAEGYSVSREKKESFPLTVTSAQKNPTAFYLCASNPAGRLDTQYFGPGTRLTVL.

This clone was observed a single time. The CDR3 DNA reads TGCGCCAGCTCTGACCTTAACGGGGAGACCCAGTACTTC. This translates into CASSDLNGETQYF. The chain links TRBV5-1 to TRBJ2-5, with D unclear. CDR1 SGHRS and CDR2 YFSETQ come from the germline V gene. V shed 7 bases and J shed 5 bases, with 15 bases lying between them. CDR3 length: 13 amino acids.

This sequence joins TRBV12-3 or TRBV12-4 and TRBJ2-7, with TRBD2 as a possible D gene (6 bases). Trimming stripped 1 base from V and 4 bases from J, with 8 bases between. This CDR3 region has 13 residues. CDR3 sequence: CASSLVEGYEQYF. The CDR3 DNA reads as TGTGCCAGCAGTTTAGTGGAGGGGTACGAGCAGTACTTC.

The chain carries TRBV5-1 and TRBJ2-7; 7 bases fit TRBD1. Germline trimming cut 4 bases from V and 0 bases from J; bases unmatched to any gene: 4. The length of the CDR3 is 14 residues. CDR1 and CDR2 (germline): SGHRS, YFSETQ. CDR3: CASSPGQSSYEQYF. The CDR3 DNA is TGCGCCAGCAGCCCGGGACAGAGCTCCTACGAGCAGTACTTC.

The rearrangement links TRBV3-1 (or the pseudogene TRBV3-2) to TRBJ2-2, with unresolved D. The ends were cut back, 5 bases at V and 3 bases at J, with 7 bases in the middle. Germline assignment: CDR1 LGHDT and CDR2 YNNKEL (reference sequence). There are 13 residues in the CDR3. The CDR3 reads CASSRRDTGELFF. The CDR3 DNA follows: TGTGCCAGCAGCAGAAGAGACACCGGGGAGCTGTTTTTT.

This clone was picked up a small number of times. The chain recombines TRBV5-6 with TRBJ2-2; the D gene is possibly TRBD2 (5 bases). The length of the CDR3 is 17 residues. Trimming pared 1 base from V and 3 bases from J, leaving 16 bases between. Germline CDR1 is SGHDT and CDR2 is YYEEEE. The CDR3 reads CASSLRASRSYTGELFF. CDR3 coding DNA: TGTGCCAGCAGCTTGAGGGCTAGCCGGTCTTACACCGGGGAGCTGTTTTTT. Complete variable domain (other parts from reference TRBV5-6 and TRBJ2-2): DAGVTQSPTHLIKTRGQQVTLRCSPKSGHDTVSWYQQALGQGPQFIFQYYEEEERQRGNFPDRFSGHQFPNYSSELNVNALLLGDSALYLCASSLRASRSYTGELFFGEGSRLTVL.

This clone was observed a handful of times. This chain links TRBV4-1 with TRBJ1-2; tentatively, D is TRBD1 (5 bases). The CDR3 runs to 13 residues. The germline CDR1 and CDR2 sequences are MGHRA and YSYEKL. Trimming took 1 base from V and 3 from J, leaving 6 bases between them. CDR3 nucleotides: TGCGCCAGCAGCCAAGGGGGCTACTATGGCTACACCTTC. Amino acid sequence: CASSQGGYYGYTF.

This clone was recorded only once. The rearrangement uses TRBV30 and TRBJ1-5; 9 bases are a match to TRBD1. Germline trimming cut 0 bases from V and 7 bases from J; bases unmatched to any gene: 7. CDR1 GTSNPN and CDR2 SVGIG come from the germline V gene (reference sequence). This CDR3 region has 15 residues. CDR3 sequence (DNA): TGTGCCTGGAGTGTACGAGGGACAGGGTCACAGCCCCAGCATTTT. Translation: CAWSVRGTGSQPQHF.